This TCR beta chain was captured by sequencing in a study of cytomegalovirus exposure and HLA in healthy donors. 60 Vbeta and 13 Jbeta primers were used in PCR. Repertoires were generated with immunoSEQ multiplex PCR, while TCRdb's copy carries only in-frame clones and drops some. The data show 85,000 to 130,000 clones, approximately 73% seen once. Deletions cut 5 bases from V and 1 base from J, with 11 bases between. The CDR3 covers 14 residues. Germline V gene lookup returns CDR1 MNHEY and CDR2 SMNVEV (reference sequence). Sequencing used PBMCs. This TCR was sampled from a woman aged 45 to 65 in good health and CMV-seropositive. The chain has TRBV27 and TRBJ1-1; TRBD1 is a possible D gene (6 bases). The CDR3 is CASSPGQTNTEAFF. The DNA of the CDR3 is TGTGCCAGCAGTCCCGGACAGACGAACACTGAAGCTTTCTTT.